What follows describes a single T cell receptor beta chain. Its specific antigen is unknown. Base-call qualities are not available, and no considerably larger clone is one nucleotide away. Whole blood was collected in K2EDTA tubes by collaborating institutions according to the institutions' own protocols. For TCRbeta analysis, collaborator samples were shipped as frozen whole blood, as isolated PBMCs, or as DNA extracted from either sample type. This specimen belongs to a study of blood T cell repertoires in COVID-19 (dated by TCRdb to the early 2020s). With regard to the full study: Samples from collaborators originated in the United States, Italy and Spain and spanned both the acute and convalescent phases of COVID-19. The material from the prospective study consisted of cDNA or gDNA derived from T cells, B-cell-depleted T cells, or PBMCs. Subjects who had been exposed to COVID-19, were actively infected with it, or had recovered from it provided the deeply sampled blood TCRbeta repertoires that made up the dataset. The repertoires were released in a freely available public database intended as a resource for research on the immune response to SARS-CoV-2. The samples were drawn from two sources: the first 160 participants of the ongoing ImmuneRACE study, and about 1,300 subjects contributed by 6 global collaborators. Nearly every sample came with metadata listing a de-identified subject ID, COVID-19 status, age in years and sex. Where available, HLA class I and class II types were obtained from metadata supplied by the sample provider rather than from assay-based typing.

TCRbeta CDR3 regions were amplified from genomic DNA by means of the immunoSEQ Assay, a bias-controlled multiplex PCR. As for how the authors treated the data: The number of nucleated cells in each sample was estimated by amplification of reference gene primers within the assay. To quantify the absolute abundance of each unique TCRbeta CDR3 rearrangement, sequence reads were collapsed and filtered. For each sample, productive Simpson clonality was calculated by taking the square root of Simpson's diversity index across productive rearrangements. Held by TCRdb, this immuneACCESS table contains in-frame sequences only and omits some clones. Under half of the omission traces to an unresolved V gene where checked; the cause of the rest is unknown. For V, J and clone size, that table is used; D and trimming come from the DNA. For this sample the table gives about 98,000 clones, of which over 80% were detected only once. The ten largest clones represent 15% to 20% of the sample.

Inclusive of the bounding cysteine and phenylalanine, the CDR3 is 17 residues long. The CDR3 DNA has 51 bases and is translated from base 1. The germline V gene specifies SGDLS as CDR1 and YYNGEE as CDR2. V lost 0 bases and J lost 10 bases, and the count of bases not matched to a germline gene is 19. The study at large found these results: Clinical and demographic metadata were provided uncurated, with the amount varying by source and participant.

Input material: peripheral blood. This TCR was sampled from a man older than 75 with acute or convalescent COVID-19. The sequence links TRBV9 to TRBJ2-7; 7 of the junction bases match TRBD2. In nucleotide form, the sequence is TGTGCCAGCAGCGTAGCAGCCCGGAGTAGCGGGCCCGAGGGACAGTACTTC. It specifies CASSVAARSSGPEGQYF.